This T cell receptor beta chain was captured in a study of lung T cells in sarcoidosis with Löfgren's syndrome. MiXCR, run by TCRdb on the reads, gives a single entry per CDR3 protein. The sample comprises 3,200 or so distinct CDR3 sequences, less than 20% of which are singletons, and roughly 6.9% rests with the top ten. This clonotype is labeled medium-sized. Its antigen is currently unknown. Study observations and caveats: In alpha-beta pairs, TRAV12-1 favored TRBV2, and their CDR3s were homologous.

The CDR3 runs 16 residues. Germline CDR1 reads KGHSH; CDR2 reads LQKENI. Trimming cost V 6 bases and J 1 base, with 17 bases left between them. This rearrangement joins TRBV18 to TRBJ2-3; D may be TRBD1 (6 bases). Sequenced input: CD4+ T cells from bronchoalveolar lavage. The receptor's source is a human donor with sarcoidosis (Löfgren's syndrome or another form), or a control subject (not recorded which). The CDR3 coding sequence is TGTGCCAGCTCTCCTCCCAGCAGGGGCCGCACAGATACGCAGTATTTT. Translating it yields CASSPPSRGRTDTQYF.